The T cell receptor beta chain under discussion was sequenced for a study of blood T cell repertoires in COVID-19. As processed by the authors: Reference gene primer amplification yielded estimated nucleated cell counts. The repertoire was sequenced with immunoSEQ multiplex PCR; TCRdb's copy has only in-frame clones and lacks some. The D gene and trimming were derived from the DNA, and the V and J assignments and clone size from that table. The sample has approximately 300,000 clones, roughly 82% seen once; the top ten hold under 2%. Germline CDR1 SGHNT, CDR2 YYREEE (reference sequence). Trimming cost V 5 bases and J 6 bases, with 21 bases left between them. The CDR3 sequence is 15 residues long. This clone was seen only a few times.

Sequences were obtained from peripheral blood. The V call is TRBV5-4, the J call TRBJ2-7; possibly TRBD2 for D (5 bases). The origin of this receptor is a woman aged 45-65 years with acute or convalescent COVID-19. Here the CDR3 reads CASSPDGGGSAEQYF. CDR3 DNA: TGTGCCAGCAGTCCCGACGGTGGCGGGTCTGCCGAGCAGTACTTC.